These 28 T cell receptor beta chains originate from one sample sequenced in a study of CD8 T cells in ankylosing spondylitis. One entry per CDR3 protein results from TCRdb running MiXCR on the 5' RACE reads. The data show some 200,000 distinct CDR3 sequences, 9.5% to 15% seen once. The specimen sequenced was blood, either unsorted or a sorted T cell fraction (not recorded which). The receptors come from a male donor with ankylosing spondylitis or in good health (not recorded which).

This clonotype was counted only a few times. This sequence joins TRBV4-1 and TRBJ1-2; D not resolved. Trimming cost V 2 bases and J 6 bases, with 16 bases left between them. The CDR3 covers 15 residues. Germline CDR1 is MGHRA and CDR2 is YSYEKL. The CDR3 DNA reads as TGCGCCAGCAGCCAATTAAAGGGAGATTTCAATGGCTACACCTTC. It yields the protein CASSQLKGDFNGYTF.

The V call is TRBV30, the J call TRBJ1-1; TRBD1 is a possible D gene (6 bases). CDR3 size: 13 residues. Germline lookup yields CDR1 GTSNPN and CDR2 SVGIG (reference sequence). The ends were cut back, 5 bases at V and 4 bases at J, with 14 bases in the middle. CDR3 nucleotides: TGTGCCTGGGAGAGGGGGGATGGCACTGAAGCTTTCTTT. Its protein product is CAWERGDGTEAFF.

In its sample, this clonotype was seen a few times. This chain joins TRBV5-1 and TRBJ2-7; 10 nucleotides line up with TRBD2. V gave up 5 bases and J gave up 0 bases; unmatched junction bases: 8. This CDR3 comprises 16 residues. The germline V gene encodes CDR1 SGHRS and CDR2 YFSETQ. This CDR3 is CASRSSTSGASYEQYF. The CDR3, as DNA: TGCGCCAGCAGATCCTCCACTAGCGGGGCCTCCTACGAGCAGTACTTC.

The sample holds one count of this clonotype. V and J are TRBV20-1 and TRBJ1-2; 8 nucleotides align to TRBD1. With V trimmed by 5 bases and J by 4 bases, 9 bases remained unmatched. The CDR3 consists of 14 residues. Germline CDR1 is DFQATT and CDR2 is SNEGSKA (reference sequence). The CDR3 here is CSAGGQGAGYGYTF. The CDR3 nucleotides are TGCAGTGCTGGGGGTCAGGGGGCCGGCTATGGCTACACCTTC.

The rearrangement uses TRBV12-3 or TRBV12-4 and TRBJ2-3; possibly TRBD1 or TRBD2 for D (5 bases each). V lost 3 bases and J lost 1, with 14 bases in between. The CDR3 has 16 residues. The chain's CDR3 is CASSFYRDRRTDTQYF. Written as DNA, the CDR3 is TGTGCCAGCAGTTTTTACCGGGACCGTCGCACAGATACGCAGTATTTT.

The gene calls are TRBV5-1 and TRBJ2-1; 7 bases match TRBD1. The CDR3 has 18 amino acids. CDR1 and CDR2 (germline): SGHRS, YFSETQ. V gave up 4 bases and J gave up 5 bases; unmatched junction bases: 18. CDR3 protein: CASSLPPSGQATHNEQFF. CDR3 bases: TGCGCCAGCAGCCTCCCTCCATCTGGACAGGCAACCCACAATGAGCAGTTCTTC.

This clonotype was counted many times. The gene calls are TRBV7-2 and TRBJ2-3; D not certain. Germline V gene data show CDR1 as SGHTA and CDR2 as FQGNSA. V was clipped by 5 bases and J by 4 bases, with 13 bases between them. CDR3 length: 14 amino acids. The CDR3 bases are TGTGCCAGCAGCGCGACGCGAAGTGCAGATACGCAGTATTTT. This gives the protein CASSATRSADTQYF. The full variable domain, its missing parts supplied by reference TRBV7-2 and TRBJ2-3, is GAGVSQSPSNKVTEKGKDVELRCDPISGHTALYWYRQSLGQGLEFLIYFQGNSAPDKSGLPSDRFSAERTGGSVSTLTIQRTQQEDSAVYLCASSATRSADTQYFGPGTRLTVL.

The V and J genes are TRBV4-1 and TRBJ1-6; 7 bases fit TRBD1. The CDR3 totals 16 residues. CDR1 and CDR2 (germline): MGHRA, YSYEKL. J lost 0 bases, V lost 1 base, and 0 bases had no gene match. The CDR3 reads CASSQGTGSYNSPLHF. The CDR3, as DNA: TGCGCCAGCAGCCAAGGGACAGGCTCCTATAATTCACCCCTCCACTTT.

This chain joins TRBV14 and TRBJ2-1; the D is unclear. The CDR3 contains 12 residues. CDR1 and CDR2 from the germline V gene are SGHDN and FVKESK. V was pared by 5 bases and J by 8 bases, with 10 bases between. DNA of the CDR3: TGTGCCAGCAGCTACCTCGCCCATGAGCAGTTCTTC. Amino acid sequence: CASSYLAHEQFF.

Many counts were recorded for this clonotype. CDR3 residues: CSARERKGLGNTEAFF. The DNA for the CDR3 is TGCAGTGCTAGAGAGCGGAAGGGGCTCGGGAACACTGAAGCTTTCTTT. The chain joins TRBV20-1 to TRBJ1-1; perhaps TRBD1 as D (5 bases). Germline V gene data show CDR1 as DFQATT and CDR2 as SNEGSKA (reference sequence). The CDR3 extends over 16 amino acids. V gave up 0 bases and J gave up 1 base, with 15 bases separating them.

This clonotype was seen a few times. The J gene is TRBJ2-5, the V gene TRBV6-5, with D tentatively TRBD2 (6 bases). The CDR3 loop spans 16 amino acids. Trimming removed 4 bases at V and 5 bases at J, with 20 bases between. Germline loops: CDR1 MNHEY, CDR2 SVGAGI. The CDR3 nucleotides read TGTGCCAGCAGTTCCCACCGAGGAGGGAATCGTGAGACCCAGTACTTC. Protein: CASSSHRGGNRETQYF.

This clonotype was counted a few times. The gene calls are TRBV12-3 or TRBV12-4 and TRBJ2-3, with 7 bases identical to TRBD2. Trimming removed 4 bases from V and 4 bases from J; junction bases left unmatched: 8. The CDR3 totals 15 residues. The CDR3, as DNA: TGTGCCAGCAGTTCTGTGACGGGAGGAGCAGATACGCAGTATTTT. Its translation: CASSSVTGGADTQYF.

The rearrangement links TRBV15 to TRBJ2-5; a weak D match, TRBD2 (7 bases). The CDR3 runs to 17 residues. V was clipped by 3 bases and J by 2 bases, with 19 bases between them. The germline V gene has CDR1 LNHNV and CDR2 YYDKDF (reference sequence). CDR3 sequence reads: CATSSPAGAVQQETQYF. In nucleotides, the CDR3 is TGTGCCACCAGCAGCCCCGCGGGGGCAGTTCAACAAGAGACCCAGTACTTC.

This clonotype has at least ten counts. The chain links TRBV10-2 to TRBJ1-1; D gene uncertain. Germline CDR1 WSHSY, CDR2 SAAADI. This CDR3 is built from 11 residues. V was trimmed by 3 bases and J by 7 bases, leaving 6 bases between them. This chain's CDR3 is CASSDSYEAFF. The CDR3 DNA reads TGCGCCAGCAGTGACAGCTATGAAGCTTTCTTT.

This rearrangement joins TRBV5-1 to TRBJ2-6, with 7 bases fitting TRBD1. The CDR3 runs to 21 residues. CDR1 and CDR2 (germline): SGHRS, YFSETQ. Trimming took 2 bases from V and 1 from J; bases not matched to a gene: 18. The DNA of the CDR3 is TGCGCCAGCAGCTTCGCGGAAGGGCTAGACAGGGCCGCTTCTGGGGCCAACGTCCTGACTTTC. The encoded protein is CASSFAEGLDRAASGANVLTF.

This clonotype was seen only a few times. The genes are TRBV11-2 and TRBJ2-3; TRBD1 matches at 11 bases. The CDR3 is made up of 16 amino acids. Germline CDR1 SGHAT, CDR2 FQNNGV. Trimming cost V 4 bases and J 3 bases; bases outside gene matches: 6. The CDR3 here is CASSWTGTGGTDTQYF. The CDR3 nucleotides read TGTGCCAGCAGCTGGACCGGGACAGGGGGTACAGATACGCAGTATTTT.

This clonotype was observed many times. This sequence joins TRBV4-1 and TRBJ2-7; 9 bases are shared with TRBD1. This CDR3 is 13 amino acids long. In germline, CDR1 is MGHRA, CDR2 YSYEKL. V trimming: 4 bases; J trimming: 6 bases; junction bases outside the gene matches: 4. CDR3 residues: CASSPGQGFEQYF. In DNA form, the CDR3 reads TGCGCCAGCAGCCCGGGACAGGGCTTCGAGCAGTACTTC.

There are many counts of this clonotype. The chain recombines TRBV11-2 with TRBJ2-7; weak D call: TRBD1 (6 bases). CDR1 is SGHAT, CDR2 FQNNGV, per germline. The CDR3 consists of 13 residues. Trimming pared 5 bases from V and 6 bases from J, leaving 14 bases between. For the CDR3, the DNA is TGTGCCAGCAGCACTTCTAACAGGGTCGAGCAGTACTTC. It specifies CASSTSNRVEQYF.

This clonotype has more than one count but fewer than ten. The J gene is TRBJ2-3, the V gene TRBV29-1; perhaps TRBD1 as D (6 bases). Germline V gene data show CDR1 as SQVTM and CDR2 as ANQGSEA. The CDR3 is 13 amino acids. V shed 6 bases and J shed 2 bases, with 12 bases lying between them. This CDR3 reads CSVADSYTDTQYF. The CDR3 DNA reads as TGCAGCGTCGCGGACAGTTACACAGATACGCAGTATTTT.

Worth noting for this clonotype: Germline is not matched at one junction end, which may reflect a read error. The chain uses TRBV6-1 and TRBJ2-3; 10 nucleotides match TRBD2. The CDR3 has 15 residues. Germline assignment: CDR1 MNHNS and CDR2 SASEGT. CDR3 amino acids: CAGSEASGSPDTQYF. DNA for the CDR3: TGTGCCGGCAGTGAAGCTAGCGGGAGCCCAGATACGCAGTATTTT.

This clonotype was seen many times. The J gene is TRBJ1-5, the V gene TRBV12-3 or TRBV12-4; maybe TRBD1 (5 bases). CDR3 size: 15 residues. V dropped 7 bases and J dropped 2 bases, with 15 bases sitting between them. The CDR3 DNA follows: TGTGCCAGCACCTGGGGGGGAGGCGGCAATCAGCCCCAGCATTTT. Translating it yields CASTWGGGGNQPQHF.

This clonotype was detected only a few times. The J gene is TRBJ2-3, the V gene TRBV5-1; 10 nucleotides agree with TRBD2. The germline V gene encodes CDR1 SGHRS and CDR2 YFSETQ. V lost 2 bases and J lost 2; bases outside the gene matches: 14. There are 19 residues in the CDR3. The CDR3 DNA reads as TGCGCCAGCAGCTTACCCCAAATTGATAGCGGGAGGATCACAGATACGCAGTATTTT. Translated, it gives CASSLPQIDSGRITDTQYF.

V and J are TRBV30 and TRBJ2-3; D remains ambiguous. The DNA matches TRBJ1-5 better at its end, which makes the J call doubtful. Germline V CDR1 and CDR2: GTSNPN, SVGIG (reference sequence). The CDR3 length is 11 residues. CDR3 nucleotide sequence: TGTGCCTGGAGTTCCACAGATACGCAGCATTTT. Translated: CAWSSTDTQHF.

The V gene is TRBV7-6, the J gene TRBJ2-5; TRBD2 matches 12 bases. J gave up 5 bases and V 8 bases, and 15 bases lay outside the gene matches. The CDR3 has 17 residues. The germline V gene has CDR1 SGHVS and CDR2 FNYEAQ. The CDR3 DNA reads as TGTGCCAGCCGGCGGGCTAGCGGGAGGGAACTAGGCGAGACCCAGTACTTC. Its protein product is CASRRASGRELGETQYF.

This clonotype occurred a few times. The chain employs TRBV20-1 and TRBJ2-1; 11 nucleotides match TRBD2. Per germline, CDR1 DFQATT and CDR2 SNEGSKA (reference sequence). The J segment lost 6 bases and the V segment lost 2 bases, leaving 6 bases of the junction unmatched. CDR3 length: 15 residues. The CDR3 region is CSARYLAGGPNEQFF. CDR3 sequence (DNA): TGCAGTGCTAGATACTTAGCGGGGGGGCCCAATGAGCAGTTCTTC.

This chain connects TRBV14 to TRBJ2-1; D call uncertain. The germline V and J ends were trimmed by 4 bases and 3 bases, with 10 bases remaining between them. Germline lookup yields CDR1 SGHDN and CDR2 FVKESK. This CDR3 spans 14 amino acids. CDR3 coding DNA: TGTGCCAGCAGCCCCAGACCCTTCTACAATGAGCAGTTCTTC. This codes for CASSPRPFYNEQFF.

A few counts support this clonotype. The chain couples TRBV29-1 to TRBJ1-5, with D perhaps matching TRBD1 (6 bases). The CDR3 is 14 residues long. V shed 6 bases and J shed 0 bases, with 12 bases lying between them. The germline V gene has CDR1 SQVTM and CDR2 ANQGSEA. The CDR3 DNA is TGCAGCGTCGACACAGGGAGTAGCAATCAGCCCCAGCATTTT. It translates to CSVDTGSSNQPQHF.

The rearrangement links TRBV6-1 to TRBJ1-1; possible D gene TRBD1, 5 bases. CDR1 is MNHNS, CDR2 SASEGT, per germline. The CDR3 is made up of 15 amino acids. Between the trimmed V and J ends, which lost 8 bases and 0 bases, there was a span of 16 bases. CDR3 in amino acids: CASSGGGIMNTEAFF. In nucleotides, the CDR3 is TGTGCCAGCTCCGGGGGGGGGATCATGAACACTGAAGCTTTCTTT.